The T cell receptor (beta chain) described here comes from a study of CD8 T cells in ankylosing spondylitis. Study results and limitations: Some motif variants were previously reported in reactive arthritis synovial fluid and blood. Significantly higher representation of disease-linked clones was reported for matched ankylosing spondylitis synovial fluid. The study identified a TCR beta motif of eight highly homologous variants that appeared characteristic of ankylosing spondylitis blood.

This clonotype was observed many times. What it binds is not known. As the method for making TCR beta libraries, quantitative 5'-RACE with molecular barcodes was used. TCRdb independently ran MiXCR on the 5' RACE reads; one entry per CDR3 protein. This sample carries roughly 40,000 distinct CDR3 sequences, 9.5% to 11% of them seen once, and the ten largest clones take 1.3% to 1.5%. Sequenced input: blood, either unsorted or a sorted T cell fraction (not recorded which). The TCR sequence derives from a male donor with ankylosing spondylitis or in good health (not recorded which).

In DNA, the CDR3 is TGCAGTGCTCGACAGGGGAGGACAGATACGCAGTATTTT. Translation: CSARQGRTDTQYF. V usage is TRBV20-1 and J usage is TRBJ2-3; 8 bases match TRBD1. V shed 5 bases, J shed 3 bases, and the junction held 4 bases outside the gene matches. The CDR3 is made up of 13 amino acids. Germline V lookup: CDR1 DFQATT, CDR2 SNEGSKA (reference sequence).